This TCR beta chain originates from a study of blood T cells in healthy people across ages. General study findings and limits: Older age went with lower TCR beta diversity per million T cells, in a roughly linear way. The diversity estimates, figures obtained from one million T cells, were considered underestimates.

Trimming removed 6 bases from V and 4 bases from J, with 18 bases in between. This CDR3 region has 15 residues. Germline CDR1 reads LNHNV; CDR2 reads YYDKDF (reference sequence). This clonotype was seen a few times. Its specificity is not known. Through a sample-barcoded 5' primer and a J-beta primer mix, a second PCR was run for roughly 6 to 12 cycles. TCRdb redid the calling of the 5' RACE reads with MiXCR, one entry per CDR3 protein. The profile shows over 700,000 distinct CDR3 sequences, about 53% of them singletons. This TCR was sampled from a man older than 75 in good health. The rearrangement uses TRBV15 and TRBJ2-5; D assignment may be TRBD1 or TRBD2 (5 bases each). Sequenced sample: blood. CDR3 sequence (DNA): TGTGCCACCAGTATTAGAAGAAGGGGAGTAGAGACCCAGTACTTC. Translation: CATSIRRRGVETQYF.